This TCR beta chain was found in a study of beta chain features in type 1 diabetes. General study findings and limits: The study left unresolved whether HLA type influences TCRB rearrangement. Naive, central memory and Treg TCRB repertoires appeared more alike in patients than in healthy donors. Although PCR might favor shorter templates, it would do so equally in patients and controls. TCRB CDR3s from Type 1 diabetes patients were moderately but significantly shorter in all four CD4+ subsets.

This clone was detected a few times. Its target is not known. Blood was drawn once from each donor into heparinised tubes. The draws averaged about 110 mL. Expressed TCRB transcripts were sequenced because the entire RNA isolate underwent reverse transcription. Libraries were prepared by immunoSEQ multiplex PCR; TCRdb keeps only in-frame clonotypes and omits some of them. The profile shows about 650,000 clones, over 10% of them singletons. CDR3 length equals 15 residues. J was trimmed by 4 bases and V by 5 bases; bases with no gene match: 5. Germline V CDR1 and CDR2: SGHTA, FQGNSA. V usage is TRBV7-2 and J usage is TRBJ1-3; 10 bases line up with TRBD1. This clonotype originated in a man aged 25-45 years with type 1 diabetes. Material: naive CD4+ T cells from blood. The CDR3 spells CASSLTGGSGNTIYF. In nucleotides, the CDR3 is TGTGCCAGCAGCCTGACAGGGGGCTCCGGAAACACCATATATTTT.